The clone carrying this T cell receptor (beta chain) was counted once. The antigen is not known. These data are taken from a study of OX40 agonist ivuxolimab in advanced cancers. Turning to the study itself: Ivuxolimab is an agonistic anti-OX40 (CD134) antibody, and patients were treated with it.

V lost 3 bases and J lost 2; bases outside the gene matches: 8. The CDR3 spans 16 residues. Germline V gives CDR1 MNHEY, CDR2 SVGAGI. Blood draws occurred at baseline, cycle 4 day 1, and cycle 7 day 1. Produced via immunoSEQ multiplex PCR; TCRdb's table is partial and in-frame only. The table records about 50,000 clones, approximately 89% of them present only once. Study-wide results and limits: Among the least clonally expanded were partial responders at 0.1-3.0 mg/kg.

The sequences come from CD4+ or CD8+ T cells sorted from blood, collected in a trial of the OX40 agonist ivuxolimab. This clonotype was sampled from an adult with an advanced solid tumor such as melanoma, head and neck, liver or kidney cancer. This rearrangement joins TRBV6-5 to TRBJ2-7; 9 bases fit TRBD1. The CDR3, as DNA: TGTGCCAGCAGTTATCAACAGGGGGCGAAGCCCTACGAGCAGTACTTC. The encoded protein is CASSYQQGAKPYEQYF.